This TCR beta chain was recovered during a study of blood T cell repertoires in COVID-19 (dated by TCRdb to 2018 to 2020). Regarding the study in general: Samples from collaborators originated in the United States, Italy and Spain and spanned both the acute and convalescent phases of COVID-19. The repertoires were made available in a free public database intended to serve as a resource for research on the immune response to SARS-CoV-2. Samples were obtained from the ongoing ImmuneRACE study (first 160 participants) and from over 1,000 subjects provided by 6 global collaborators. The dataset comprised deeply sampled blood TCRbeta repertoires from subjects exposed to, actively infected with, or recovered from COVID-19. The prospective study material was composed of cDNA or gDNA derived from T cells, B-cell-depleted T cells, or PBMCs. Where available, HLA class I and class II types were obtained from metadata supplied by the sample provider rather than from assay-based typing. The sample metadata nearly always contained a de-identified subject ID, COVID-19 status, age in years and sex.

After removal of 4 bases from V and 5 bases from J, the junction retains 8 bases not matched to a gene. From the cysteine through the phenylalanine, the CDR3 covers 15 amino acids. The only DNA kept is the CDR3, 45 bases in frame from the first base. The germline V gene encodes CDR1 SGHRS and CDR2 YFSETQ. The collaborating institutions used their own protocols to collect whole blood in K2EDTA tubes. For TCRbeta analysis, collaborators shipped samples as frozen whole blood, isolated PBMCs, or DNA extracted from either of those sample types. On this clone itself: This clone's antigen is unknown. It has no much larger one-base neighbor in the sample; base qualities were not kept.

TCRbeta CDR3 regions were amplified from genomic DNA using the immunoSEQ Assay, a bias-controlled multiplex PCR. Per the source publication's procedure: The number of nucleated cells in each sample was estimated by amplification of reference gene primers within the assay. To quantify the absolute abundance of each unique TCRbeta CDR3 rearrangement, sequence reads were collapsed and filtered. For each sample, productive Simpson clonality was calculated by taking the square root of Simpson's diversity index across productive rearrangements. This is the immuneACCESS table as TCRdb keeps it, with only in-frame sequences that have V and J called. A part of the clones is gone; compared with another copy, unresolved V genes explain less than half, and the rest is unexplained. The V and J calls and the clone size are those of that table, but D and trimming were determined from the DNA. The sample yields hundreds of thousands of clones; roughly 85% were counted once. The ten largest make up approximately 5.1% of the sample.

The research as a whole found: How much clinical and demographic metadata was included differed by source and by participant, and the metadata was provided uncurated.

This sequence was found in a man aged 50-59 years with active or convalescent COVID-19. The rearrangement combines TRBV5-1 with TRBJ2-5, with 10 bases matching TRBD1. Sample: peripheral blood. The nucleotides are TGCGCCAGCAGCATCAGGGACAGGGGAGGTGAGACCCAGTACTTC. This gives the protein CASSIRDRGGETQYF.